This TCR beta chain emerged from a study of shared clonotypes between healthy human individuals. Germline loops: CDR1 MGHDK, CDR2 SYGVNS. CDR3 length: 14 amino acids. V lost 4 bases and J lost 8; bases outside the gene matches: 7. Sequenced by immunoSEQ multiplex PCR; TCRdb stores in-frame clones only, minus some. The data show approximately 100,000 clones, roughly two thirds seen once. In its sample, this clone was seen once. V gene TRBV25-1 combines with J gene TRBJ2-1; 8 nucleotides line up with TRBD1. Sequenced sample: memory CD8+ T cells sorted from blood. Subset: CD45RO+ cells pooled with CCR7-negative TemRA cells. This TCR was recovered from a man in his thirties or forties in good health. CDR3 in amino acids: CASSGPQGEDEQFF. CDR3 bases: TGTGCCAGCAGTGGACCACAGGGGGAGGATGAGCAGTTCTTC.